This T cell receptor beta chain derives from a study of spatial heterogeneity in lung cancer. Study results and caveats: There was tracking of ubiquitous and regional nonsynonymous mutations by the respective counts of ubiquitous and regional expanded TCRs. Mutation counts in tumors were tracked by counts of expanded intratumoral alpha and beta TCRs.

Regarding this clonotype: Its target is unknown. This beta chain appears as a stray read in a library generated for alpha chains; its size is not informative.

The sample's time point: sample taken at primary tumor resection. Tumor, nontumor lung or frozen PBMC supplied whole RNA, sequenced without sorting. The germline gives CDR1 SEHNR, CDR2 FQNEAQ (reference sequence). Trimming took 2 bases from V and 5 from J, leaving 7 bases between them. This CDR3 is 13 amino acids long. Each molecule of TCR cDNA was tagged with one unique molecular identifier. TCRdb re-analysed the 5' RACE reads in MiXCR, keeping a single row per CDR3 protein. The table has 4,400 or so distinct CDR3 sequences, approximately 13% seen once. This sequence was found in a male donor with early-stage non-small cell lung cancer. The sequenced sample was lung tumor tissue, obtained at surgery. The genes are TRBV7-9 and TRBJ2-1, with D unclear. CDR3: CASSLQYNNEQFF. The CDR3 DNA follows: TGTGCCAGCAGCTTACAGTACAACAATGAGCAGTTCTTC.